What follows describes a single T cell receptor (beta chain). The antigen remains undetermined. Incorporated into the TCR beta cDNA libraries were unique molecular identifiers, which served to reduce PCR and sequencing biases. MiXCR, run by TCRdb on the PCR reads, gives a single entry per CDR3 protein. The sample comprises about 430,000 distinct CDR3 sequences, approximately 37% of which are singletons, and under 9% rests with the top ten. These data belong to a study of post-analysis software for immune sequencing data. Deletions cut 4 bases from V and 12 bases from J, with 24 bases between. CDR1 and CDR2 from the germline V gene are KGHDR and SFDVKD. This CDR3 comprises 16 residues. Study findings and constraints: Relative to controls, patients had five TRBV segments at higher frequency, with TRBV5-6, TRBV5-1 and TRBV20-1 among these. Multiple sclerosis patients had significantly lower normalized Chao1 diversity than controls.

This sequence originates from a girl aged 2-10 years with multiple sclerosis. The chain joins TRBV24-1 to TRBJ2-1; tentatively, D is TRBD2 (6 bases). The sample comprised blood. CDR3 amino acids: CATSDFLGQGPEGQFF. The CDR3, as DNA: TGTGCCACCAGTGACTTCCTGGGGCAGGGACCGGAGGGGCAGTTCTTC.